These T cell receptor beta chains were read from a single sample in a study of T-cell reconstitution after alpha-beta-depleted transplantation in children. In TCRdb, the PCR reads were re-called with MiXCR into one record per CDR3 protein. Among almost 400,000 distinct CDR3 sequences listed, around 20% were seen once. Sample: PBMCs from the stem cell graft donor, taken from the stem cell graft. These receptors were taken from a human donor who donated a stem cell graft to a child with acute myeloid leukemia. Each CDR3 is given with its conserved first and last residue. Fields, in order: V gene, J gene, D gene, clone size, CDR3 protein, CDR3 DNA. The D gene is left open where the match is weak. Clone size is shown for a subset of rows, as once, few, many or a class of expanded clone.

V: TRBV10-1
J: TRBJ2-2
D: TRBD1
size: once
CDR3: CASSESVRDRSSGELFF
DNA: TGCGCCAGCAGTGAGTCTGTAAGGGACAGGTCCTCCGGGGAGCTGTTTTTT

V: TRBV7-6
J: TRBJ2-2
D: TRBD2
size: -
CDR3: CASSLATSGVPGELFF
DNA: TGTGCCAGCAGCTTAGCGACTAGCGGGGTTCCCGGGGAGCTGTTTTTT

V: TRBV5-1
J: TRBJ2-7
D: TRBD2
size: -
CDR3: CASSPGLATYEQYF
DNA: TGCGCCAGCAGCCCGGGACTAGCCACCTACGAGCAGTACTTC

V: TRBV6-1
J: TRBJ2-3
D: -
size: -
CDR3: CASSPRGQGEADTQYF
DNA: TGTGCCAGCAGCCCCCGTGGGCAGGGTGAGGCAGATACGCAGTATTTT

V: TRBV12-3/TRBV12-4
J: TRBJ1-2
D: -
size: -
CDR3: CASSLSQGVYGYTF
DNA: TGTGCCAGCAGTTTATCCCAGGGCGTCTATGGCTACACCTTC

V: TRBV7-9
J: TRBJ2-1
D: TRBD1
size: few
CDR3: CASLRTGAYNEQFF
DNA: TGTGCCAGCCTCAGGACAGGGGCCTACAATGAGCAGTTCTTC

V: TRBV12-3/TRBV12-4
J: TRBJ2-1
D: -
size: many
CDR3: CASSFGTGPFF
DNA: TGTGCCAGCAGTTTTGGTACAGGACCGTTCTTC

V: TRBV10-3
J: TRBJ2-1
D: TRBD2
size: few
CDR3: CAIRPGTSEGYQQFF
DNA: TGTGCCATCAGACCCGGGACTAGCGAGGGCTATCAGCAGTTCTTC

V: TRBV4-3
J: TRBJ2-1
D: TRBD1
size: -
CDR3: CASSQDQDRGGEQFF
DNA: TGCGCCAGCAGCCAAGATCAGGACAGGGGAGGTGAGCAGTTCTTC

V: TRBV6-1
J: TRBJ2-7
D: -
size: -
CDR3: CAIGTNRGGRYEQYF
DNA: TGTGCCATAGGGACTAACAGGGGCGGGCGATACGAGCAGTACTTC

V: TRBV27
J: TRBJ2-7
D: TRBD2
size: -
CDR3: CASSFGTSGSTYEQYF
DNA: TGTGCCAGCAGTTTCGGGACTAGCGGGAGTACGTACGAGCAGTACTTC

V: TRBV29-1
J: TRBJ2-3
D: -
size: few
CDR3: CSAAVLQGTDTQYF
DNA: TGCAGCGCTGCCGTTTTACAGGGAACAGATACGCAGTATTTT

V: TRBV28
J: TRBJ1-2
D: TRBD1
size: few
CDR3: CASSLSVRRGYGYTF
DNA: TGTGCCAGCAGTCTCTCGGTTCGCAGGGGGTATGGCTACACCTTC

V: TRBV20-1
J: TRBJ2-1
D: TRBD2
size: -
CDR3: CSARSGLAGDEQFF
DNA: TGCAGTGCTAGATCCGGACTAGCGGGAGATGAGCAGTTCTTC

V: TRBV12-3/TRBV12-4
J: TRBJ1-4
D: -
size: -
CDR3: CASSSTELNEKLFF
DNA: TGTGCCAGCAGTTCGACAGAACTTAATGAAAAACTGTTTTTT

V: TRBV28
J: TRBJ2-3
D: -
size: -
CDR3: CASSLSQDFSTDTQYF
DNA: TGTGCCAGCAGTTTATCCCAAGACTTTAGCACAGATACGCAGTATTTT

V: TRBV7-2
J: TRBJ2-5
D: TRBD1
size: many
CDR3: CASSVRQGGPLGTQYF
DNA: TGTGCCAGCAGCGTCCGACAGGGGGGACCCTTAGGGACCCAGTACTTC

V: TRBV5-6
J: TRBJ2-7
D: -
size: -
CDR3: CASSLYDYEQYF
DNA: TGTGCCAGCAGCTTGTACGACTACGAGCAGTACTTC

V: TRBV18
J: TRBJ1-1
D: TRBD1
size: many
CDR3: CASSPLTGGLNTEAFF
DNA: TGTGCCAGCTCACCACTGACAGGGGGTCTGAACACTGAAGCTTTCTTT

V: TRBV28
J: TRBJ2-5
D: -
size: -
CDR3: CASRGDFQETQYF
DNA: TGTGCCAGCAGGGGGGACTTCCAAGAGACCCAGTACTTC

V: TRBV3-1
J: TRBJ2-1
D: TRBD2
size: few
CDR3: CASSLLLAGGPTDEQFF
DNA: TGTGCCAGCAGCCTTCTTCTAGCGGGAGGGCCCACGGATGAGCAGTTCTTC

V: TRBV29-1
J: TRBJ2-1
D: TRBD1
size: few
CDR3: CSVCQTGAGEQFF
DNA: TGCAGCGTTTGCCAAACAGGGGCAGGGGAGCAGTTCTTC

V: TRBV3-1
J: TRBJ2-1
D: TRBD2
size: -
CDR3: CASSPVGLAVNNEQFF
DNA: TGTGCCAGCAGCCCGGTGGGGCTAGCGGTCAACAATGAGCAGTTCTTC

V: TRBV28
J: TRBJ2-3
D: -
size: few
CDR3: CASSFARFSTDTQYF
DNA: TGTGCCAGCAGTTTTGCCAGATTTAGCACAGATACGCAGTATTTT

V: TRBV24-1
J: TRBJ2-1
D: TRBD1
size: few
CDR3: CATRTTGDNNNEQFF
DNA: TGTGCCACCAGGACGACAGGGGATAACAACAATGAGCAGTTCTTC

V: TRBV29-1
J: TRBJ2-7
D: -
size: -
CDR3: CSVVKLGAYEQYF
DNA: TGCAGCGTTGTAAAGCTAGGAGCCTACGAGCAGTACTTC

V: TRBV25-1
J: TRBJ1-2
D: -
size: -
CDR3: CASSDVGGSTF
DNA: TGTGCCAGCAGTGATGTAGGGGGGAGTACCTTC

V: TRBV24-1
J: TRBJ1-1
D: -
size: few
CDR3: CATSGGVNTEAFF
DNA: TGTGCCACCAGTGGAGGAGTGAACACTGAAGCTTTCTTT

V: TRBV3-1
J: TRBJ2-2
D: -
size: -
CDR3: CASSQPPGELFF
DNA: TGTGCCAGCAGCCAACCCCCCGGGGAGCTGTTTTTT

V: TRBV27
J: TRBJ2-3
D: TRBD2
size: -
CDR3: CASSLSGTSGRSTDTQYF
DNA: TGTGCCAGCAGTTTATCCGGGACTAGCGGGAGGAGCACAGATACGCAGTATTTT

V: TRBV7-9
J: TRBJ1-2
D: -
size: -
CDR3: CASSGEGRGSGGYTF
DNA: TGTGCCAGCAGCGGAGAAGGCCGGGGAAGCGGCGGCTACACCTTC

V: TRBV4-1
J: TRBJ1-1
D: TRBD1
size: many
CDR3: CASSQGDSVTLNTEAFF
DNA: TGCGCCAGCAGCCAAGGGGACAGCGTAACTCTGAACACTGAAGCTTTCTTT

V: TRBV9
J: TRBJ2-2
D: -
size: -
CDR3: CASSVGFYPQANTGELFF
DNA: TGTGCCAGCAGCGTAGGGTTTTATCCACAGGCGAACACCGGGGAGCTGTTTTTT

V: TRBV20-1
J: TRBJ2-2
D: -
size: many
CDR3: CSARDTRTTGELFF
DNA: TGCAGTGCTAGAGATACCCGAACTACCGGGGAGCTGTTTTTT

V: TRBV5-1
J: TRBJ2-1
D: -
size: -
CDR3: CASSRVSYNEQFF
DNA: TGCGCCAGCAGCCGGGTCTCCTACAATGAGCAGTTCTTC

V: TRBV15
J: TRBJ1-1
D: TRBD1
size: -
CDR3: CATSGDRLVTEAFF
DNA: TGTGCCACCAGCGGGGACAGGTTGGTCACTGAAGCTTTCTTT

V: TRBV25-1
J: TRBJ2-1
D: TRBD2
size: few
CDR3: CASSESGVTSGKSSYNEQFF
DNA: TGTGCCAGCAGTGAATCGGGGGTGACTAGCGGGAAAAGCTCCTACAATGAGCAGTTCTTC

V: TRBV28
J: TRBJ2-7
D: TRBD1
size: once
CDR3: CASSLFSPGQGYEQYF
DNA: TGTGCCAGCAGTTTATTCTCCCCCGGACAGGGGTACGAGCAGTACTTC

V: TRBV12-3/TRBV12-4
J: TRBJ1-5
D: -
size: many
CDR3: CASGEGGSYSNQPQHF
DNA: TGTGCCAGCGGTGAGGGAGGGTCGTATAGCAATCAGCCCCAGCATTTT